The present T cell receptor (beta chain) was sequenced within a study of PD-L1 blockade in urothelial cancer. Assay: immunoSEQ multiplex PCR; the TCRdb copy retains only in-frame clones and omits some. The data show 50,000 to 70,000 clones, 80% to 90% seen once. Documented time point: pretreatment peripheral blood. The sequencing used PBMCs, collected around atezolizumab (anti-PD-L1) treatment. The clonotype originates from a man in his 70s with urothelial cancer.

CDR3 protein: CASSIDWDRGNEQFF. The CDR3 nucleotides read TGTGCCAGTAGTATTGATTGGGACAGGGGGAATGAGCAGTTCTTC. The V and J genes are TRBV19 and TRBJ2-1, with 11 bases that match TRBD1. Trimming took 3 bases from V and 7 from J; bases not matched to a gene: 5. CDR1 is LNHDA and CDR2 is SQIVND in the germline V gene (reference sequence). The CDR3 contains 15 residues.